Reported below is one TCR beta chain. A single base separates this from a much larger clone, so it may be a read error. These data come from a study of T cells in Graves' hyperthyroidism and ophthalmopathy. About the study: Peripheral blood draws took place at initial diagnosis, ahead of any treatment.

TCR beta CDR3 regions were amplified from RNA transcripts. The TCR CDR3 was amplified in a first-round RT-PCR using the HTBI primer set. Via MiXCR, TCRdb re-called the multiplex PCR reads, giving one row per CDR3 protein. The data contain approximately 600,000 distinct CDR3 sequences, 11% to 15% of them singletons. Based on clinical symptoms, serum thyroxine and TRAb, thyroid ultrasound and orbital computed tomography, diagnoses were reached. The receptor was isolated from a woman younger than 45 with Graves' hyperthyroidism that later progressed to Graves' ophthalmopathy. The sequenced sample consisted of blood.

CDR3: CASSQGVLADYNEQFF. As DNA, the CDR3 is TGCGCCAGCAGCCAAGGGGTACTAGCGGACTACAATGAGCAGTTCTTC. The gene calls are TRBV4-1 and TRBJ2-1; 8 bases align to TRBD2. V lost 1 base, J lost 3 bases, and 5 bases stayed unmatched. The CDR3 has 16 amino acids. Germline loops: CDR1 MGHRA, CDR2 YSYEKL.